The 32 T cell receptor beta chains below were found in one sample sequenced in a study of CD8 T cells in Susac syndrome. Roughly 0.5 to 1 ug RNA was reverse transcribed with random hexamers. MiXCR was run by TCRdb on the immunoSEQ multiplex PCR reads, yielding one entry per CDR3 protein. The table shows approximately 160,000 distinct CDR3 sequences, with 92% occurring only once. The sequenced material came from CD4+ T cells from PBMCs. These receptors all come from a human donor in good health.

The rearrangement joins TRBV5-1 to TRBJ2-5; 8 bases map to TRBD1. Germline V gives CDR1 SGHRS, CDR2 YFSETQ. This CDR3 is 14 amino acids long. The V gene end was trimmed by 2 bases and the J gene end by 6 bases; junction bases not matched to a gene: 6. DNA of the CDR3: TGCGCCAGCAGCTTCGGACAGGGCCCCCAGACCCAGTACTTC. This translates into CASSFGQGPQTQYF.

As to this clonotype: An end of the junction differs from the germline gene, which may be a read error. The rearrangement joins TRBV3-1 to TRBJ2-3; tentatively, D is TRBD2 (6 bases). Germline assignment: CDR1 LGHDT and CDR2 YNNKEL (reference sequence). CDR3 size: 14 residues. The CDR3 region has the DNA TGTGCCAGCAGGCCTAGCGAGGGCACAGTTACGCAGTATTTT. This sequence encodes CASRPSEGTVTQYF.

The chain employs TRBV28 and TRBJ2-1; 14 bases are shared with TRBD2. CDR1 MDHEN and CDR2 SYDVKM come from the germline V gene. Trimming took 1 base from V and 8 from J; bases not matched to a gene: 4. This CDR3 contains 16 residues. The CDR3 loop is CASSLLGTSGSDEQFF. The CDR3 nucleotides read TGTGCCAGCAGTTTATTGGGGACTAGCGGGAGCGATGAGCAGTTCTTC. Based on the CDR3 plus reference TRBV28 and TRBJ2-1, the full variable domain is DVKVTQSSRYLVKRTGEKVFLECVQDMDHENMFWYRQDPGLGLRLIYFSYDVKMKEKGDIPEGYSVSREKKERFSLILESASTNQTSMYLCASSLLGTSGSDEQFFGPGTRLTVL.

CDR3 in DNA: TGCGCCAGCAGCGCTCCCGGGACAGGGGGTGTCGGGGAGCTGTTTTTT. This gives the protein CASSAPGTGGVGELFF. The rearrangement links TRBV5-1 to TRBJ2-2; 11 bases are a match to TRBD1. CDR3 size: 16 residues. Germline CDR1 reads SGHRS; CDR2 reads YFSETQ. The V and J ends lost 4 bases and 7 bases, in that order; junction bases with no gene match: 9. The whole variable domain, filled in from reference TRBV5-1 and TRBJ2-2, reads KAGVTQTPRYLIKTRGQQVTLSCSPISGHRSVSWYQQTPGQGLQFLFEYFSETQRNKGNFPGRFSGRQFSNSRSEMNVSTLELGDSALYLCASSAPGTGGVGELFFGEGSRLTVL.

This chain links TRBV3-1 with TRBJ2-3, with TRBD1 matching 9 bases. The length of the CDR3 is 13 residues. V was clipped by 4 bases and J by 7 bases; unmatched bases: 3. The germline CDR1 and CDR2 sequences are LGHDT and YNNKEL (reference sequence). The DNA for the CDR3 is TGTGCCAGCAGCCGGACAGGGGTAAATACGCAGTATTTT. It encodes CASSRTGVNTQYF.

The J gene is TRBJ2-7, the V gene TRBV2; no reliable D call. The V gene lost 3 bases and the J gene lost 11 bases, with 20 bases spanning the gap. The CDR3 totals 14 residues. CDR1 and CDR2 from the germline V gene are SNHLY and FYNNEI. The CDR3 DNA sequence: TGTGCCAGCAGTGATCGGTCCCCGGTTGTAATCGAGTACTTC. Its translation: CASSDRSPVVIEYF.

This clonotype has only one observation. In nucleotides, the CDR3 is TGTGCCACCGGGACAGCAAACACAGATACGCAGTATTTT. Translating gives CATGTANTDTQYF. The rearrangement joins TRBV24-1 to TRBJ2-3, with 7 bases identical to TRBD1. The CDR3 has 13 residues. V lost 9 bases to trimming and J lost 2 bases; unmatched junction nucleotides: 4. Germline CDR1 and CDR2: KGHDR and SFDVKD.

The gene calls are TRBV7-6 and TRBJ1-2, with D unclear. Germline V lookup: CDR1 SGHVS, CDR2 FNYEAQ. Trimming shortened V by 1 base and J by 4 bases, and 7 bases separated the two germline ends. This CDR3 contains 13 residues. DNA of the CDR3: TGTGCCAGCAGCTTAGGACGCAGCTATGGCTACACCTTC. Translated, it gives CASSLGRSYGYTF.

The CDR3 region is CASSLPVNTLNTEAFF. CDR3 nucleotides: TGTGCCAGCAGCTTACCCGTTAATACACTGAACACTGAAGCTTTCTTT. This sequence joins TRBV7-2 and TRBJ1-1; D remains ambiguous. The length of the CDR3 is 16 residues. Trimming removed 2 bases from V and 0 bases from J, with 13 bases in between. CDR1 and CDR2 (germline): SGHTA, FQGNSA.

The chain links TRBV19 to TRBJ1-1, with D perhaps TRBD1 (5 bases). CDR1 LNHDA and CDR2 SQIVND come from the germline V gene (reference sequence). The V end lost 7 bases, the J end lost 1 base, and 13 bases lay between the germline ends. This CDR3 has 14 amino acids. The CDR3 sequence: CASTLPGENTEAFF. The CDR3 region has the DNA TGTGCCAGTACCCTACCGGGGGAGAACACTGAAGCTTTCTTT.

The chain's CDR3 is CSARGTGRSYTGELFF. CDR3 bases: TGCAGTGCTAGAGGGACAGGGAGATCTTACACCGGGGAGCTGTTTTTT. This chain uses TRBV20-1 with TRBJ2-2, with 8 positions matching TRBD1. Germline CDR1 DFQATT, CDR2 SNEGSKA (reference sequence). Losses at the gene ends were 1 base for V and 3 bases for J; bases not matched to a gene: 7. CDR3 length: 16 amino acids.

The chain recombines TRBV3-1 with TRBJ1-2; D ambiguous. Germline V gene data show CDR1 as LGHDT and CDR2 as YNNKEL (reference sequence). V dropped 3 bases and J dropped 5 bases, with 10 bases sitting between them. This CDR3 has 13 residues. The CDR3 is CASSHLGLYGYTF. CDR3 DNA sequence: TGTGCCAGCAGCCATCTGGGGTTATATGGCTACACCTTC.

This chain joins TRBV28 and TRBJ2-3; D perhaps matches TRBD2 (5 bases). Trimming cost V 3 bases and J 4 bases, with 14 bases left between them. The germline CDR1 and CDR2 sequences are MDHEN and SYDVKM. The CDR3 extends over 15 amino acids. In nucleotides, the CDR3 is TGTGCCAGCAGTTTCCGACGGGGAATCCCAGATACGCAGTATTTT. As protein: CASSFRRGIPDTQYF.

The rearrangement uses TRBV7-2 and TRBJ1-3; TRBD1 matches 7 bases. Germline-derived CDR1 and CDR2 are SGHTA and FQGNSA. The CDR3 loop spans 17 amino acids. The V gene end was trimmed by 3 bases and the J gene end by 4 bases; junction bases not matched to a gene: 12. CDR3 sequence (DNA): TGTGCCAGCAGCTTCGGACCCCAGGGGGATTTGGGAAACACCATATATTTT. It encodes CASSFGPQGDLGNTIYF.

This clonotype has just one count. The chain employs TRBV5-1 and TRBJ2-3; maybe TRBD2 (5 bases). Germline CDR1 SGHRS, CDR2 YFSETQ. V shed 4 bases and J shed 1 base, with 7 bases lying between them. This CDR3 comprises 13 residues. The CDR3 loop reads CASSPEGTDTQYF. The CDR3 DNA is TGCGCCAGCAGCCCGGAGGGCACAGATACGCAGTATTTT. Full variable domain (outside the CDR3, taken from reference TRBV5-1 and TRBJ2-3): KAGVTQTPRYLIKTRGQQVTLSCSPISGHRSVSWYQQTPGQGLQFLFEYFSETQRNKGNFPGRFSGRQFSNSRSEMNVSTLELGDSALYLCASSPEGTDTQYFGPGTRLTVL.

This clonotype was observed a single time. This sequence joins TRBV7-2 and TRBJ1-1; weak D call: TRBD1 (5 bases). Germline V CDR1 and CDR2: SGHTA, FQGNSA. This CDR3 contains 15 residues. The V gene lost 3 bases and the J gene lost 0 bases, with 11 bases spanning the gap. This CDR3 reads CASSLAGALNTEAFF. CDR3 nucleotides: TGTGCCAGCAGCTTGGCCGGGGCCCTGAACACTGAAGCTTTCTTT.

This clonotype has just one count. The chain recombines TRBV20-1 with TRBJ1-1; maybe TRBD1 (6 bases). CDR1 is DFQATT and CDR2 is SNEGSKA in the germline V gene (reference sequence). This CDR3 is built from 11 residues. V was cut by 5 bases and J by 6 bases, with 10 bases left in between. DNA for the CDR3: TGCAGTGCTGCTGGGGGCGCTGAAGCTTTCTTT. Amino acids: CSAAGGAEAFF.

The V and J genes are TRBV7-9 and TRBJ1-1; D gene ambiguous. V was clipped by 5 bases and J by 4 bases, with 14 bases between them. This CDR3 is built from 14 residues. Per the germline V gene, CDR1 is SEHNR and CDR2 is FQNEAQ (reference sequence). This CDR3 is CASSRTPLVTEAFF. The CDR3 DNA follows: TGTGCCAGCAGCAGGACTCCGCTCGTCACTGAAGCTTTCTTT. Drawing the rest from reference TRBV7-9 and TRBJ1-1, the complete variable domain is DTGVSQNPRHKITKRGQNVTFRCDPISEHNRLYWYRQTLGQGPEFLTYFQNEAQLEKSRLLSDRFSAERPKGSFSTLEIQRTEQGDSAMYLCASSRTPLVTEAFFGQGTRLTVV.

The gene calls are TRBV28 and TRBJ2-7; weak D call: TRBD1 (7 bases). V was cut by 6 bases and J by 2 bases, with 17 bases left in between. CDR1 MDHEN and CDR2 SYDVKM come from the germline V gene. The CDR3 length is 15 residues. CDR3 region: CASSQIGGQTYEQYF. CDR3 coding DNA: TGTGCCAGCAGCCAAATCGGGGGACAGACCTACGAGCAGTACTTC.

The chain joins TRBV7-8 to TRBJ1-4, with D possibly being TRBD1 (5 bases). Germline V gene lookup returns CDR1 SGHVS and CDR2 FQNEAQ. Trimming took 1 base from V and 7 from J, leaving 22 bases between them. This CDR3 region has 18 residues. CDR3 protein: CASSLEARGRVLGEKLFF. CDR3 DNA: TGTGCCAGCAGCTTAGAGGCTAGGGGAAGGGTACTCGGTGAAAAACTGTTTTTT.

The chain carries TRBV6-2 or TRBV6-3 and TRBJ1-1, with a weak D call TRBD1 (5 bases). Germline CDR1 MNHEY, CDR2 SVGEGT. V lost 8 bases to trimming and J lost 2 bases, with 15 bases between them. The CDR3 is 14 residues long. The CDR3 sequence is CASRGYPFNTEAFF. CDR3 sequence (DNA): TGTGCCAGCCGGGGGTACCCCTTCAACACTGAAGCTTTCTTT.

As DNA, the CDR3 is TGTGCCAGCATGGGACGTAACACCGGGGAGCTGTTTTTT. It yields the protein CASMGRNTGELFF. The chain carries TRBV25-1 and TRBJ2-2, with D perhaps matching TRBD1 or TRBD2 (5 bases each). Trimming took 7 bases from V and 2 from J, leaving 8 bases between them. Germline CDR1 and CDR2: MGHDK and SYGVNS. The length of the CDR3 is 13 residues.

The table lists this clonotype with a count of one. The V call is TRBV5-4, the J call TRBJ2-5; maybe TRBD1 (6 bases). Germline loops: CDR1 SGHNT, CDR2 YYREEE (reference sequence). The CDR3 is 15 amino acids. The germline V and J ends were trimmed by 5 bases and 2 bases, with 16 bases remaining between them. CDR3 coding DNA: TGTGCCAGCAGTCGGAATGGACAGCTACAAGAGACCCAGTACTTC. Its translation is CASSRNGQLQETQYF.

The chain is built from TRBV3-1 and TRBJ2-7, with D unclear. This CDR3 has 14 amino acids. Trimming took off 3 bases at V and 2 bases at J, with 11 bases between the two ends. CDR1 LGHDT and CDR2 YNNKEL come from the germline V gene (reference sequence). CDR3 coding DNA: TGTGCCAGCAGCCACCGCGGTCTAGCCTACGAGCAGTACTTC. It codes for CASSHRGLAYEQYF.

The chain has TRBV29-1 and TRBJ2-1; 8 bases align to TRBD2. The CDR3 covers 13 residues. Trimming cost V 6 bases and J 0 bases; bases outside gene matches: 1. Looked up from germline, CDR1 is SQVTM and CDR2 is ANQGSEA. CDR3 protein: CSVGGDSYNEQFF. The CDR3 nucleotides read TGCAGCGTCGGGGGGGACTCCTACAATGAGCAGTTCTTC.

This chain joins TRBV6-5 and TRBJ1-1; 9 positions match TRBD1. The CDR3 runs to 17 residues. Per germline, CDR1 MNHEY and CDR2 SVGAGI. The V segment lost 2 bases and the J segment 0 bases; nucleotides outside the gene matches: 7. CDR3 sequence: CASSYGGQGIMNTEAFF. CDR3 coding DNA: TGTGCCAGCAGTTACGGAGGACAGGGGATCATGAACACTGAAGCTTTCTTT.

The chain carries TRBV7-2 and TRBJ2-3; the D gene is possibly TRBD1 (6 bases). V was pared by 11 bases and J by 2 bases, with 14 bases between. The CDR3 contains 13 residues. Per germline, CDR1 SGHTA and CDR2 FQGNSA. Here the CDR3 reads CAVTAGATDTQYF. The DNA for the CDR3 is TGTGCCGTTACGGCAGGGGCCACAGATACGCAGTATTTT.

The chain uses TRBV29-1 and TRBJ2-7; maybe TRBD2 (5 bases). Germline CDR1 SQVTM, CDR2 ANQGSEA. The length of the CDR3 is 14 residues. V was clipped by 3 bases and J by 6 bases, with 18 bases between them. For the CDR3, the DNA is TGCAGCGTTGAGGACTCCGGCCCCGGAGGCGAGCAGTACTTC. Protein: CSVEDSGPGGEQYF.

V usage is TRBV20-1 and J usage is TRBJ2-3; D is unresolved. CDR1 and CDR2 (germline): DFQATT, SNEGSKA (reference sequence). CDR3 length equals 14 residues. Trimming shortened V by 1 base and J by 3 bases, and 11 bases separated the two germline ends. CDR3 DNA sequence: TGCAGTGCTAGAGGACACATTGGAACAGATACGCAGTATTTT. This encodes CSARGHIGTDTQYF.

The rearrangement uses TRBV19 and TRBJ2-6; the D gene is possibly TRBD1 (6 bases). V was shortened by 6 bases and J by 0 bases, with 9 bases between the two germline ends. The CDR3 is 15 residues long. The V gene's germline CDR1 is LNHDA and CDR2 SQIVND (reference sequence). CDR3 region: CASRQGPSGANVLTF. The CDR3, as DNA: TGTGCCAGTAGACAGGGCCCCTCTGGGGCCAACGTCCTGACTTTC.

The chain links TRBV12-3 or TRBV12-4 to TRBJ1-4; D remains ambiguous. Trimming stripped 0 bases from V and 8 bases from J, with 4 bases between. The CDR3 sequence is 12 residues long. This chain's CDR3 is CASSLAREKLFF. In DNA, the CDR3 is TGTGCCAGCAGTTTAGCGCGAGAAAAACTGTTTTTT.

The rearrangement links TRBV6-5 to TRBJ1-2; maybe TRBD1 (6 bases). Germline CDR1 reads MNHEY; CDR2 reads SVGAGI. The length of the CDR3 is 11 residues. Between the trimmed V and J ends, which lost 7 bases and 4 bases, there was a span of 7 bases. CDR3 in amino acids: CASTGAYGYTF. CDR3 DNA sequence: TGTGCCAGCACGGGGGCCTATGGCTACACCTTC.